The T cell receptor beta chain under discussion was sequenced for a study of T cell responses to AZD1222 COVID-19 vaccine. Findings of the study overall: Seropositivity was recorded at baseline in only a handful of AZD1222 recipients.

This CDR3 comprises 14 residues. V was clipped by 5 bases and J by 0 bases, with 10 bases between them. Germline CDR1 and CDR2: SGHAT and FQNNGV. A remark on this clone: Its cognate antigen is unknown.

Method: immunoSEQ multiplex PCR; TCRdb's copy keeps in-frame clones and lacks some. The table includes 100,000 to 150,000 clones, approximately 85% detected once. The sequencing used peripheral blood, collected 28 days after the second AZD1222 dose. This sequence was found in an adult who received the AZD1222 COVID-19 vaccine. This chain joins TRBV11-2 and TRBJ1-1; D unclear. This CDR3 is CASSQVGMNTEAFF. The CDR3, as DNA: TGTGCCAGCAGCCAGGTGGGGATGAACACTGAAGCTTTCTTT.